These T cell receptor beta chains were read from a single sample in a study of T-cell reconstitution after alpha-beta-depleted transplantation in children. TCRdb independently ran MiXCR on the PCR reads; one entry per CDR3 protein. Of 250,000 to 300,000 distinct CDR3 sequences listed, approximately 9.6% are singletons. The input for sequencing was PBMCs from the stem cell graft donor, taken from the stem cell graft. The receptor source for this set is a human donor who donated a stem cell graft to a child with SCID. Each CDR3 is given without its conserved first and last residue. Where a row states a size, it is once, few, many or the class of an expanded clone; other rows omit it.

J: TRBJ2-2; size: -; V: TRBV6-5; CDR3: ASSSGTSGWTGELF
J: TRBJ1-2; size: many; V: TRBV29-1; CDR3: SGERDNGYT
J: TRBJ2-1; size: -; V: TRBV11-3; CDR3: ASSLVAGGGSYNEQF
J: TRBJ2-2; size: many; V: TRBV5-1; CDR3: ASSLQANTGELF
J: TRBJ1-1; size: -; V: TRBV5-1; CDR3: ASSLRTGEGNTEAF
J: TRBJ2-2; size: few; V: TRBV6-2/TRBV6-3; CDR3: ASTTTGDRTGELF
J: TRBJ2-2; size: few; V: TRBV5-6; CDR3: ASSLVSGSNTGELF
J: TRBJ2-3; size: many; V: TRBV12-3/TRBV12-4; CDR3: ASNKATDTQY
J: TRBJ1-1; size: -; V: TRBV19; CDR3: ASTLGQVNTEAF
J: TRBJ2-5; size: -; V: TRBV27; CDR3: ASSQRWGETQY
J: TRBJ2-5; size: -; V: TRBV18; CDR3: ASSPQGDQIQETQY
J: TRBJ2-3; size: many; V: TRBV2; CDR3: ASRPRGYPSTDTQY
J: TRBJ2-4; size: few; V: TRBV11-2; CDR3: ASSLGSQTNIQY
J: TRBJ2-7; size: few; V: TRBV5-5; CDR3: ASSYPRTELTYEQY
J: TRBJ2-1; size: -; V: TRBV6-1; CDR3: ASRRGVYNEQF
J: TRBJ2-1; size: few; V: TRBV7-2; CDR3: ASSLGVSLGNEQF
J: TRBJ2-2; size: few; V: TRBV7-9; CDR3: ASSPRTGGFVHGELF
J: TRBJ1-5; size: many; V: TRBV5-1; CDR3: ASSPTGTDNQPQH
J: TRBJ2-2; size: few; V: TRBV6-2/TRBV6-3; CDR3: ASSYSFNPDTVNTGELF
J: TRBJ1-2; size: few; V: TRBV3-1; CDR3: ASSPTGGLYGYT
J: TRBJ1-6; size: few; V: TRBV2; CDR3: ASMEVSYNSPLH
J: TRBJ1-1; size: -; V: TRBV3-1; CDR3: ASSHLGQGNTEAF
J: TRBJ2-7; size: many; V: TRBV2; CDR3: ASSEALRGGEQY
J: TRBJ1-1; size: few; V: TRBV10-3; CDR3: AISDNSLNTEAF
J: TRBJ1-1; size: many; V: TRBV6-1; CDR3: ASSERQGNTEAF
J: TRBJ2-4; size: -; V: TRBV5-1; CDR3: ASSPLGVEWENIQY
J: TRBJ1-2; size: few; V: TRBV2; CDR3: ASSWVDGYT
J: TRBJ1-6; size: -; V: TRBV7-9; CDR3: ASSLVQGWNSPLH
J: TRBJ2-7; size: few; V: TRBV4-1; CDR3: ASSQGQGAYEQY
J: TRBJ1-4; size: few; V: TRBV12-3/TRBV12-4; CDR3: ASSDREAEKLF
J: TRBJ1-1; size: -; V: TRBV27; CDR3: ASSILGGPVRDTEAF
J: TRBJ2-7; size: few; V: TRBV7-2; CDR3: ASSRRTSGGPYEQY
J: TRBJ2-7; size: -; V: TRBV6-2/TRBV6-3; CDR3: ASGDGATYEQY
J: TRBJ2-7; size: few; V: TRBV6-5; CDR3: ASSYKGVSYEQY
J: TRBJ1-3; size: -; V: TRBV7-9; CDR3: ASTPDPGGNTIY
J: TRBJ1-5; size: few; V: TRBV9; CDR3: ASSVGDRSNQPQH
J: TRBJ1-4; size: -; V: TRBV19; CDR3: ASSGGTRTEKLF
J: TRBJ1-2; size: -; V: TRBV5-1; CDR3: ASSLGPDYGYT
J: TRBJ2-6; size: -; V: TRBV29-1; CDR3: SVEDRRQSNSNSGANVLT
J: TRBJ2-3; size: -; V: TRBV5-1; CDR3: ASSQYTSGGTDTQY
J: TRBJ1-6; size: -; V: TRBV7-9; CDR3: ASRLTGEGNSPLH
J: TRBJ2-7; size: -; V: TRBV19; CDR3: ASSTGGRYEQY
J: TRBJ2-2; size: few; V: TRBV18; CDR3: ASSPPENTGELF